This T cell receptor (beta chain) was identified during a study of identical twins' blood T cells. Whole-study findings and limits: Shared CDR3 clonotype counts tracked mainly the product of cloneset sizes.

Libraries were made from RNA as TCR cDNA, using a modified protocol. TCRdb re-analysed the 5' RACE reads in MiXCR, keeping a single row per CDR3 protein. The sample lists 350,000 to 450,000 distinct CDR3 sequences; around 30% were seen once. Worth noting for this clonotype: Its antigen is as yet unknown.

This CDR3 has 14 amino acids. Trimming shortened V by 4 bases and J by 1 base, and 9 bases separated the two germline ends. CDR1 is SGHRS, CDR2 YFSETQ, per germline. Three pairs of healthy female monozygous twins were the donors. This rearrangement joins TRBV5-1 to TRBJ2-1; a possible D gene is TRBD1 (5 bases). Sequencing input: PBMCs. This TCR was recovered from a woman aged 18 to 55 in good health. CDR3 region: CASSRRQSYNEQFF. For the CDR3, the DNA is TGCGCCAGCAGCAGGCGACAGTCCTACAATGAGCAGTTCTTC.